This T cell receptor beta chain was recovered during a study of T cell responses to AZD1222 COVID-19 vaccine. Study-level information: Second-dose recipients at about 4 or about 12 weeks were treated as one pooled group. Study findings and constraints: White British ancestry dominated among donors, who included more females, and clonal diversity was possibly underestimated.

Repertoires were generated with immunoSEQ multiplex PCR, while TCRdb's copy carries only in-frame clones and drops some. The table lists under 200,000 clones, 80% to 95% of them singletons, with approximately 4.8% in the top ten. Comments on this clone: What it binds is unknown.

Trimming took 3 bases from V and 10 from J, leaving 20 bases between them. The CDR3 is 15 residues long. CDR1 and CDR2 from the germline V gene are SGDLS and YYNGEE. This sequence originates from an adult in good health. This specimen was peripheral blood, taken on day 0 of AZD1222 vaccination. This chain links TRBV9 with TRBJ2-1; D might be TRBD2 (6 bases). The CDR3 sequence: CASSGEAPWGYEQFF. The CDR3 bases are TGTGCCAGCAGCGGGGAGGCCCCATGGGGGTACGAGCAGTTCTTC.